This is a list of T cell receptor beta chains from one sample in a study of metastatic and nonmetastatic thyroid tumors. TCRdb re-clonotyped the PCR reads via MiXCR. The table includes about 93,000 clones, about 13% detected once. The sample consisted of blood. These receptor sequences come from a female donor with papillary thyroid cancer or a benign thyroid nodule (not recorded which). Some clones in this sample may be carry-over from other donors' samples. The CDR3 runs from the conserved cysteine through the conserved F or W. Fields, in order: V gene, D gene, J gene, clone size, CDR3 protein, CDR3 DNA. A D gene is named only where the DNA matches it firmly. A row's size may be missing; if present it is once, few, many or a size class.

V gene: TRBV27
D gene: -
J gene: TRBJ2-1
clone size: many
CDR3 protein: CASSLTGWPYNEQFF
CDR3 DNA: TGTGCCAGCAGCCTCACAGGTTGGCCCTACAATGAGCAGTTCTTC

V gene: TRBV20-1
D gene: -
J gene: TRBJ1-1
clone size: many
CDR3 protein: CSALTVNTEAFF
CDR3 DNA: TGCAGTGCCTTGACTGTGAACACTGAAGCTTTCTTT

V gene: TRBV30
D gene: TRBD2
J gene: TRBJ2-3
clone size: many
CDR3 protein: CAWSRTSGGSTDTQYF
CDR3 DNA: TGTGCCTGGAGCCGGACTAGCGGGGGAAGCACAGATACGCAGTATTTT

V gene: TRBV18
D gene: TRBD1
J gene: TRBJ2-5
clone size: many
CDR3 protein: CASSPDRQETQYF
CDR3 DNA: TGTGCCAGCTCACCGGACAGGCAAGAGACCCAGTACTTC

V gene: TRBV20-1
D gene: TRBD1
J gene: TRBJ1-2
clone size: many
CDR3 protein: CSAAQGFYGYTF
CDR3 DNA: TGCAGTGCAGCACAGGGGTTCTATGGCTACACCTTC

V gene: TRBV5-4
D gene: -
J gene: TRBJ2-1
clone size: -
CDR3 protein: CASSSTIYNEQFF
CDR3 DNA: TGTGCCAGCAGCTCGACAATCTACAATGAGCAGTTCTTC

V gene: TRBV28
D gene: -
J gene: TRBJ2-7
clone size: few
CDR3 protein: CASSPLGCPAISYEQYF
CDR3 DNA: TGTGCCAGCAGTCCACTAGGGTGTCCAGCGATATCCTACGAGCAGTACTTC

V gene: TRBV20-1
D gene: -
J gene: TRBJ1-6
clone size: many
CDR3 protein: CSARVAGRGDSSPLHF
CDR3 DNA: TGCAGTGCTAGAGTGGCGGGCAGGGGAGATAGTTCACCCCTCCACTTT

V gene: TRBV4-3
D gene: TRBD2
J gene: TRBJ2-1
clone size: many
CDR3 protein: CASSQTSGQYNEQFF
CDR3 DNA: TGCGCCAGCAGCCAGACTAGCGGCCAGTACAATGAGCAGTTCTTC

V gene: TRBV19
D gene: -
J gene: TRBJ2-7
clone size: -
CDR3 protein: CASIIAVPYEQYF
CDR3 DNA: TGTGCCAGTATTATCGCTGTTCCCTACGAGCAGTACTTC

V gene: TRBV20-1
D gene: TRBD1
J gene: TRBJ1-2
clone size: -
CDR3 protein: CSAARSDRGSGYTF
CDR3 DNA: TGCAGTGCCGCAAGGTCGGACAGGGGTAGTGGCTACACCTTC

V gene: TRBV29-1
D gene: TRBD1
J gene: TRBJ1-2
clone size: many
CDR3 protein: CSVPTGADGYTF
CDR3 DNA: TGCAGCGTCCCGACAGGGGCCGACGGCTACACCTTC

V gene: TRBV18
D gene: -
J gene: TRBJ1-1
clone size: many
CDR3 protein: CASAIQMNTEAFF
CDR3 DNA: TGTGCCAGCGCCATACAGATGAACACTGAAGCTTTCTTT

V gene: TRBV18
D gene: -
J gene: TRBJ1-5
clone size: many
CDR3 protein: CASSPGLQEKPQHF
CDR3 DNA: TGTGCCAGCTCACCGGGGCTCCAAGAAAAGCCCCAGCATTTT

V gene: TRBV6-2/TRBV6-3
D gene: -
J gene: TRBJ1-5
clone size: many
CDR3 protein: CASSPNRGGNQPQHF
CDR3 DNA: TGTGCCAGCAGCCCCAACCGGGGCGGCAATCAGCCCCAGCATTTT

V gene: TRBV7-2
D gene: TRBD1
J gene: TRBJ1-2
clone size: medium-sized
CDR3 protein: CASSPADRVGGYTF
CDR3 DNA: TGTGCCAGCAGCCCCGCGGACAGGGTGGGGGGCTACACCTTC

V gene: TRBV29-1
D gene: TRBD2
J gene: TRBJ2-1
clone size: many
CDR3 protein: CSVDGLAGYSYNEQFF
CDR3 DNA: TGCAGCGTGGATGGACTAGCGGGATACTCCTACAATGAGCAGTTCTTC

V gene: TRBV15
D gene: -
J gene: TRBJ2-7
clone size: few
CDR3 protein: CATSRPGGNYEQYF
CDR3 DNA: TGTGCCACCAGCAGACCAGGTGGGAACTACGAGCAGTACTTC

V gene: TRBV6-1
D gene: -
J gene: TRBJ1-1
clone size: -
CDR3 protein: CASSEVVGRETEAFF
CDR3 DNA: TGTGCCAGCAGTGAAGTGGTTGGAAGAGAAACTGAAGCTTTCTTT

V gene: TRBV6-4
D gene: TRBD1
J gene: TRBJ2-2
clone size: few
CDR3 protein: CASRTGCLLFF
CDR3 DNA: TGTGCCAGCAGGACAGGGTGTTTGTTGTTTTTT

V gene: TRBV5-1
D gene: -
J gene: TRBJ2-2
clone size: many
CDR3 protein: CASSLAEAGPGELFF
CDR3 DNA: TGCGCCAGCAGCTTGGCCGAGGCAGGGCCCGGGGAGCTGTTTTTT

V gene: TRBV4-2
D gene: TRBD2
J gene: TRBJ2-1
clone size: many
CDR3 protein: CASSQLSMGLGVSNEQFF
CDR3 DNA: TGTGCCAGCAGCCAGCTAAGTATGGGACTAGGGGTATCCAATGAGCAGTTCTTC

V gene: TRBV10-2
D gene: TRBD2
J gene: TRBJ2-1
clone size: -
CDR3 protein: CASSSGTSVVAAYNEQFF
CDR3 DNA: TGCGCCAGCTCCTCCGGGACTAGCGTAGTGGCGGCTTACAATGAGCAGTTCTTC

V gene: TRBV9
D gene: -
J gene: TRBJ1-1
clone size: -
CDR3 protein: CASSVATGLSLNTEAFF
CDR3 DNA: TGTGCCAGCAGCGTAGCTACAGGGTTGTCCTTGAACACTGAAGCTTTCTTT

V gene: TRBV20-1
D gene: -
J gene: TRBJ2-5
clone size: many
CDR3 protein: CSARDRGTAYQETQYF
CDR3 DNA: TGCAGTGCTAGAGATCGCGGGACAGCGTACCAAGAGACCCAGTACTTC

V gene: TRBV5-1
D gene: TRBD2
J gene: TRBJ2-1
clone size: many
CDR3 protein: CASRVLGAGGPVSEQFF
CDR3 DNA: TGCGCCAGCAGAGTTTTAGGAGCGGGAGGGCCAGTATCCGAGCAGTTCTTC

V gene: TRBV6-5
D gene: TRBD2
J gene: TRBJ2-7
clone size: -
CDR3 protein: CASSRGLASYEKYF
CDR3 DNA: TGTGCCAGCAGCAGGGGACTAGCCTCCTACGAGAAGTACTTC

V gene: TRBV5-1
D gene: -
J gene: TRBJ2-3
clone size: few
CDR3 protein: CASSYSGSGPDTQYF
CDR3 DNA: TGCGCCAGCAGCTATTCCGGGAGTGGGCCAGATACGCAGTATTTT

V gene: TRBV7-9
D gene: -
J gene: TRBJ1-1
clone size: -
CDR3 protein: CASTPNVVTEAFF
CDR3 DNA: TGTGCCAGCACCCCTAACGTGGTCACTGAAGCTTTCTTT

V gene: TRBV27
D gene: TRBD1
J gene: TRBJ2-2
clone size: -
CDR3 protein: CASSSIPGQGTGELFF
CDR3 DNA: TGTGCCAGCAGTTCCATCCCGGGACAGGGGACCGGGGAGCTGTTTTTT

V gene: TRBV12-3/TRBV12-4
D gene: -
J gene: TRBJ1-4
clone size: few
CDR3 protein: CASSETVAEKLFF
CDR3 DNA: TGTGCCAGCAGTGAGACAGTCGCTGAAAAACTGTTTTTT

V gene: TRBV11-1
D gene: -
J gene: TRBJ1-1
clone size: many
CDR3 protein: CASSLAANTEAFF
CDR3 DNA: TGTGCCAGCAGCTTAGCCGCGAACACTGAAGCTTTCTTT

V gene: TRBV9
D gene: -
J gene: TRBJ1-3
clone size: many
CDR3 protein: CASSVGEISGNTIYF
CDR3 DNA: TGTGCCAGCAGCGTAGGGGAAATCTCTGGAAACACCATATATTTT

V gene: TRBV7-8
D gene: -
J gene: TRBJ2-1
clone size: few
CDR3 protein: CASSIDRLYNEQFF
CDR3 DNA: TGCGCCAGCAGTATCGACAGATTATACAATGAGCAGTTCTTC

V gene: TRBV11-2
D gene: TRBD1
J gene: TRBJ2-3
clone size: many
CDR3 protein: CASSPRRTGFSSTDTQYF
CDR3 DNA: TGTGCCAGCAGCCCGCGTCGGACAGGGTTTTCTAGCACAGATACGCAGTATTTT

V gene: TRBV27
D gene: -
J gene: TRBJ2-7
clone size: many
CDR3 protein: CASRAFRDGSYEQYF
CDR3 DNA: TGTGCCAGCAGAGCCTTCCGGGACGGCTCCTACGAGCAGTACTTC

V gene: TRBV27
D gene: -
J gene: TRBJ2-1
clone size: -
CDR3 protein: CASQVGSEQFF
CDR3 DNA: TGTGCCTCCCAGGTAGGAAGTGAGCAGTTCTTC

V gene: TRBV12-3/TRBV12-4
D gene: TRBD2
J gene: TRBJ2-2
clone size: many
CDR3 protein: CASSTPNSGRANTGELFF
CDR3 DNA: TGTGCCAGCAGTACACCTAATAGCGGGAGGGCAAACACCGGGGAGCTGTTTTTT

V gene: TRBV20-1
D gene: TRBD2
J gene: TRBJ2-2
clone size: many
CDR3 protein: CSAPGLAVSELFF
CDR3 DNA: TGCAGTGCTCCCGGACTAGCAGTTTCGGAGCTGTTTTTT

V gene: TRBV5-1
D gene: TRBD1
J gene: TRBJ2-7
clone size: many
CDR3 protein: CASSLDPGQTYEQYF
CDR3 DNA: TGCGCCAGCAGCTTGGATCCGGGACAGACCTACGAGCAGTACTTC

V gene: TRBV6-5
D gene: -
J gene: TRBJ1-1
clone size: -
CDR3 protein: CASSSSAGGTEAFF
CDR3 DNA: TGTGCCAGCAGTTCCTCGGCGGGGGGGACTGAAGCTTTCTTT

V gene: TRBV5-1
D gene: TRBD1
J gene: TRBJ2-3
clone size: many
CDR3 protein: CASSLGTVDLDTQYF
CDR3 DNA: TGCGCCAGCAGCCTCGGGACAGTAGACCTGGATACGCAGTATTTT

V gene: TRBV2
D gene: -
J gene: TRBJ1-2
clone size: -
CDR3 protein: CASIGDMANYGYTF
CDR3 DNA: TGTGCCAGCATTGGGGACATGGCTAACTATGGCTACACCTTC

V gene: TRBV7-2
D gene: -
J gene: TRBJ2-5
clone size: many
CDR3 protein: CASSLQGGRETQYF
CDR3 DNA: TGTGCCAGCAGCTTACAGGGGGGTAGGGAGACCCAGTACTTC

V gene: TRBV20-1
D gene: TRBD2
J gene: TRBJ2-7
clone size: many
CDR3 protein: CSAPPGGISYEQYF
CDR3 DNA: TGCAGTGCGCCACCGGGGGGGATCTCCTACGAGCAGTACTTC